This T cell receptor beta chain was recovered during a study of blood T cells in healthy people across ages. This clonotype was recorded at least ten times. Its matching antigen is unknown. Broader study findings: Compared with aged donors, long-lived donors showed fewer expanded clones, suggesting selection.

Peripheral blood samples of 9 to 10 milliliters were drawn from each donor. The CDR3 has 14 amino acids. The V gene's germline CDR1 is SGHTA and CDR2 FQGNSA. V was shortened by 3 bases and J by 6 bases, with 13 bases between the two germline ends. Through a sample-barcoded 5' primer and a J-beta primer mix, a second PCR was run for 7 to 11 cycles. TCRdb fed the 5' RACE reads into MiXCR, producing one record per CDR3 protein. This sample has hundreds of thousands of distinct CDR3 sequences, with 25% to 30% found just once. The specimen was blood. The V gene is TRBV7-2, the J gene TRBJ2-3; no definite D call. The clonotype comes from an elderly woman in good health. CDR3 sequence: CASSFPSSSDTQYF. In nucleotides, the CDR3 is TGTGCCAGCAGCTTCCCTTCGTCTTCCGATACGCAGTATTTT. Looking up the rest from reference TRBV7-2 and TRBJ2-3 gives the full variable domain: GAGVSQSPSNKVTEKGKDVELRCDPISGHTALYWYRQSLGQGLEFLIYFQGNSAPDKSGLPSDRFSAERTGGSVSTLTIQRTQQEDSAVYLCASSFPSSSDTQYFGPGTRLTVL.